What follows are 15 T cell receptor beta chains derived from one specimen sequenced in a study of T-cell reconstitution after alpha-beta-depleted transplantation in children. Unique molecular identifiers were incorporated when the TCRbeta library was constructed. TCRdb redid the calling of the PCR reads with MiXCR, one entry per CDR3 protein. The table lists roughly 100,000 distinct CDR3 sequences, approximately 8% of them singletons, with roughly 15% in the top ten. Sequences were derived from PBMCs, sampled before TCRalphabeta/CD19-depleted stem cell transplant. The receptor set was obtained from a boy aged 2 to 9 with acute lymphoblastic leukemia, due to receive a stem cell transplant.

At least ten counts were recorded for this clonotype. This chain joins TRBV10-3 and TRBJ2-2; D may be TRBD1 or TRBD2 (5 bases each). The germline V gene encodes CDR1 ENHRY and CDR2 SYGVKD. The V gene lost 6 bases and the J gene lost 3 bases, with 11 bases spanning the gap. This CDR3 is built from 14 residues. In nucleotides, the CDR3 is TGTGCCATCAGACTAGGGGTGGACACCGGGGAGCTGTTTTTT. Translation gives CAIRLGVDTGELFF.

The chain's CDR3 is CASSDLGRKGTEAFF. The CDR3 DNA reads as TGTGCCAGCAGTGACCTGGGGCGGAAAGGGACTGAAGCTTTCTTT. V usage is TRBV25-1 and J usage is TRBJ1-1, with D perhaps matching TRBD1 (5 bases). Trimming shortened V by 3 bases and J by 5 bases, and 16 bases separated the two germline ends. This CDR3 is built from 15 residues. CDR1 and CDR2 (germline): MGHDK, SYGVNS.

In its sample, this clonotype was seen a few times. V gene TRBV7-9 combines with J gene TRBJ2-3; D is unresolved. V gave up 6 bases and J gave up 6 bases, with 7 bases separating them. Germline CDR1 reads SEHNR; CDR2 reads FQNEAQ (reference sequence). This CDR3 has 11 residues. CDR3 coding DNA: TGTGCCAGCAGACCCCTGGATACGCAGTATTTT. Translating it yields CASRPLDTQYF.

With respect to this clonotype: This may come from a read error, since a much larger clone is one base off. V gene TRBV3-1 combines with J gene TRBJ1-1, with D hard to call. The CDR3 covers 11 residues. Trimming pared 7 bases from V and 10 bases from J, leaving 13 bases between. The germline CDR1 and CDR2 sequences are LGHDT and YNNKEL (reference sequence). Written as DNA, the CDR3 is TGTGCCAGCATTCAGGAGGCGGGAGCTTTCTTT. Residues: CASIQEAGAFF.

This clonotype was found a few times. The chain links TRBV11-2 to TRBJ1-2; D is perhaps TRBD1 (5 bases). In germline, CDR1 is SGHAT, CDR2 FQNNGV. The ends were cut back, 1 base at V and 6 bases at J, with 15 bases in the middle. CDR3 length: 15 residues. The CDR3 loop is CASSLVLSGQDGYTF. Written as DNA, the CDR3 is TGTGCCAGCAGCTTAGTCCTCTCAGGGCAGGATGGCTACACCTTC.

CDR3 region: CASSPHGTEYEQYF. The DNA of the CDR3 is TGTGCCAGCAGCCCCCACGGGACAGAATACGAGCAGTACTTC. The rearrangement uses TRBV4-2 and TRBJ2-7, with 7 bases lining up with TRBD1. V gave up 4 bases and J gave up 4 bases; unmatched junction bases: 7. Per the germline V gene, CDR1 is LGHNA and CDR2 is YNFKEQ. CDR3 size: 14 residues.

This clonotype came up a few times. The chain joins TRBV20-1 to TRBJ1-5, with D uncertain. The CDR3 totals 14 residues. The V gene lost 5 bases and the J gene lost 1 base, with 12 bases spanning the gap. Looked up from germline, CDR1 is DFQATT and CDR2 is SNEGSKA (reference sequence). The CDR3 reads CSAPQRGSNQPQHF. CDR3 nucleotides: TGCAGTGCTCCCCAGCGGGGAAGCAATCAGCCCCAGCATTTT.

In this sample, this clonotype turned up many times. V gene TRBV3-1 combines with J gene TRBJ2-3; D remains ambiguous. The CDR3 sequence is 13 residues long. Germline CDR1 LGHDT, CDR2 YNNKEL (reference sequence). The V end lost 1 base, the J end lost 8 bases, and 10 bases lay between the germline ends. As DNA, the CDR3 is TGTGCCAGCAGCCAAGTCCCGGTAGGTACGCAGTATTTT. Protein sequence: CASSQVPVGTQYF.

This clonotype ranks as medium-sized. The chain links TRBV4-1 to TRBJ2-7, with 9 positions matching TRBD2. The CDR3 is made up of 15 amino acids. V lost 1 base to trimming and J lost 10 bases; unmatched junction nucleotides: 11. The V gene's germline CDR1 is MGHRA and CDR2 YSYEKL. The CDR3 sequence: CASSQAVGGGAAQYF. Written as DNA, the CDR3 is TGCGCCAGCAGCCAAGCTGTGGGCGGGGGGGCGGCACAGTACTTC.

This clonotype was observed a handful of times. The chain is built from TRBV5-1 and TRBJ2-5; 9 bases fit TRBD2. V was pared by 5 bases and J by 2 bases, with 10 bases of the junction left unmatched. The CDR3 has 16 amino acids. In germline, CDR1 is SGHRS, CDR2 YFSETQ. The CDR3 sequence: CASSLTASGTQETQYF. The CDR3 region has the DNA TGCGCCAGCAGTCTGACGGCTAGCGGGACACAAGAGACCCAGTACTTC. Supplemented by reference TRBV5-1 and TRBJ2-5, the full variable domain reads KAGVTQTPRYLIKTRGQQVTLSCSPISGHRSVSWYQQTPGQGLQFLFEYFSETQRNKGNFPGRFSGRQFSNSRSEMNVSTLELGDSALYLCASSLTASGTQETQYFGPGTRLLVL.

This clonotype showed up many times. This chain links TRBV4-1 with TRBJ2-7; 7 bases line up with TRBD2. Germline trimming cut 4 bases from V and 0 bases from J; bases unmatched to any gene: 6. Germline assignment: CDR1 MGHRA and CDR2 YSYEKL. CDR3 length: 15 residues. The CDR3 region is CASSRASGDSYEQYF. CDR3 DNA: TGCGCCAGCAGCCGTGCGAGCGGGGACTCCTACGAGCAGTACTTC.

This chain joins TRBV20-1 and TRBJ2-7; a weak D match, TRBD1 (6 bases). The CDR3 is 15 amino acids. Germline assignment: CDR1 DFQATT and CDR2 SNEGSKA (reference sequence). Trimming took off 0 bases at V and 6 bases at J, with 18 bases between the two ends. The CDR3 region has the DNA TGCAGTGCTAGAGACATAGGCAGGGACATGGGCGAGCAGTACTTC. Protein product: CSARDIGRDMGEQYF.

V and J are TRBV29-1 and TRBJ1-2; D is ambiguous. Trimming shortened V by 7 bases and J by 1 base, and 19 bases separated the two germline ends. Germline CDR1 SQVTM, CDR2 ANQGSEA. This CDR3 comprises 15 residues. CDR3 in amino acids: CSAEAGYGDNYGYTF. The CDR3 bases are TGCAGCGCCGAGGCTGGTTATGGGGATAACTATGGCTACACCTTC.

There are a few counts of this clonotype. The CDR3 reads CSAPGPQHEQFF. CDR3 sequence (DNA): TGCAGTGCGCCGGGACCGCAACATGAGCAGTTCTTC. The chain combines TRBV20-1 with TRBJ2-1, with D perhaps assigned TRBD1 or TRBD2 (5 bases each). The CDR3 has 12 amino acids. Trimming shortened V by 6 bases and J by 8 bases, and 14 bases separated the two germline ends. The germline V gene encodes CDR1 DFQATT and CDR2 SNEGSKA (reference sequence).

This clonotype was counted between two and nine times. V and J are TRBV7-9 and TRBJ2-1; 13 bases map to TRBD2. CDR1 and CDR2 from the germline V gene are SEHNR and FQNEAQ (reference sequence). Germline trimming cut 5 bases from V and 6 bases from J; bases unmatched to any gene: 10. The CDR3 sequence is 17 residues long. The CDR3 reads CASSPSQGLAGSNEQFF. CDR3 nucleotide sequence: TGTGCCAGCAGCCCGAGCCAGGGACTAGCGGGGAGCAATGAGCAGTTCTTC. Using reference TRBV7-9 and TRBJ2-1 for the parts outside the CDR3, the full variable domain is DTGVSQNPRHKITKRGQNVTFRCDPISEHNRLYWYRQTLGQGPEFLTYFQNEAQLEKSRLLSDRFSAERPKGSFSTLEIQRTEQGDSAMYLCASSPSQGLAGSNEQFFGPGTRLTVL.